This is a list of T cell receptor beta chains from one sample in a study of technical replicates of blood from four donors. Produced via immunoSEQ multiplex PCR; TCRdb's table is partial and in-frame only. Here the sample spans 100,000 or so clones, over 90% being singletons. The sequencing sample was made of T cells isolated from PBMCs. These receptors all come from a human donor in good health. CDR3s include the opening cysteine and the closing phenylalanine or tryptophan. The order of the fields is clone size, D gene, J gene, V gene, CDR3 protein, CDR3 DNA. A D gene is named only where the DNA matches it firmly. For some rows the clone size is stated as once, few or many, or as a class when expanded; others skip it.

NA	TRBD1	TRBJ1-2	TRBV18	CASSPSGTGGNYGYTF	TGTGCCAGCTCACCAAGCGGGACAGGGGGAAACTATGGCTACACCTTC
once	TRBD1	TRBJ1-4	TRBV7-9	CASASGTEIATNEKLFF	TGTGCCAGCGCGTCCGGGACAGAGATTGCAACTAATGAAAAACTGTTTTTT
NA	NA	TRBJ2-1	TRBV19	CASSSARGTSYNEQFF	TGTGCCAGTAGTTCCGCCCGGGGTACCTCCTACAATGAGCAGTTCTTC
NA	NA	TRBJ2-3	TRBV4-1	CASSQVFGGDPSTDTQYF	TGCGCCAGCAGCCAAGTCTTCGGCGGGGACCCCAGCACAGATACGCAGTATTTT
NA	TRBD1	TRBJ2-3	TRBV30	CAWKGQPNTDTQYF	TGTGCCTGGAAGGGACAGCCTAACACAGATACGCAGTATTTT
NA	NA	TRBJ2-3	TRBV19	CASSISGWATQYF	TGTGCCAGTAGTATTTCAGGGTGGGCTACGCAGTATTTT
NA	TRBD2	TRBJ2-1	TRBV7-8	CASSPRTSGTNEQFF	TGTGCCAGCAGCCCTCGCACTAGCGGGACCAATGAGCAGTTCTTC
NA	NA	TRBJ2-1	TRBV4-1	CASSQAPSEASPHNEQFF	TGCGCCAGCAGCCAAGCTCCAAGTGAGGCTAGCCCACACAATGAGCAGTTCTTC
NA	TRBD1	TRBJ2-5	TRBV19	CASSTTGVETQYF	TGTGCCAGTAGTACGACAGGGGTTGAGACCCAGTACTTC
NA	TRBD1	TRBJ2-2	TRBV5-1	CASSLGGVNTGELFF	TGCGCCAGCAGCCTAGGGGGCGTGAACACCGGGGAGCTGTTTTTT
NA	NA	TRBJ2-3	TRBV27	CASSFSISYTDTQYF	TGTGCCAGCTCATTCTCTATATCGTACACAGATACGCAGTATTTT
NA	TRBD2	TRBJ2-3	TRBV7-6	CASSAGTSVTDTQYF	TGTGCCAGCAGCGCGGGGACTAGCGTAACAGATACGCAGTATTTT
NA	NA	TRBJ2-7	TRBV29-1	CSAAGISYEQYF	TGCAGCGCCGCAGGGATTTCCTACGAGCAGTACTTC
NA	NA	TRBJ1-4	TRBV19	CASSRGATNEKLFF	TGTGCCAGTAGCCGGGGTGCAACTAATGAAAAACTGTTTTTT
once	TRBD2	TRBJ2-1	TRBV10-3	CAISGGTRGNEQFF	TGTGCCATCAGTGGCGGGACTAGGGGCAATGAGCAGTTCTTC
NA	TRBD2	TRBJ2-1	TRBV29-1	CSVEWFLRGTFF	TGCAGCGTTGAGTGGTTCTTGCGGGGGACGTTCTTC
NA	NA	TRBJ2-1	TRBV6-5	CASSRMNSLNEQFF	TGTGCCAGCAGTAGAATGAACTCCCTCAATGAGCAGTTCTTC
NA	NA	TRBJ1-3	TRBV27	CASSRGGSGNTIYF	TGTGCCAGCTCGCGGGGTGGCTCTGGAAACACCATATATTTT
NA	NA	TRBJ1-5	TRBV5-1	CASSLAGGEQPQHF	TGCGCCAGCAGCTTGGCCGGGGGAGAACAGCCCCAGCATTTT
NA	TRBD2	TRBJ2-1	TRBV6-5	CASRPYPGGPNEQFF	TGTGCCAGCAGGCCGTATCCGGGAGGGCCTAATGAGCAGTTCTTC
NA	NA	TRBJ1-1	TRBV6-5	CATNAGLFDTEAFF	TGTGCCACCAACGCCGGTCTTTTTGACACTGAAGCTTTCTTT
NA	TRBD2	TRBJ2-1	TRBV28	CASTRTSGSINEQFF	TGTGCCAGCACCCGGACTAGCGGGAGTATCAATGAGCAGTTCTTC
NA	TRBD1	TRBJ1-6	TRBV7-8	CASSWTGRMSSYNSPLHF	TGTGCCAGCAGCTGGACAGGGCGGATGAGCTCCTATAATTCACCCCTCCACTTT
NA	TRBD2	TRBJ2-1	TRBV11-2	CASSFGLARYNEQFF	TGTGCCAGCAGCTTTGGACTAGCGCGTTACAATGAGCAGTTCTTC
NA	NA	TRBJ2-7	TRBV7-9	CASSLVSGYEQYF	TGTGCCAGCAGCTTAGTGTCGGGGTACGAGCAGTACTTC
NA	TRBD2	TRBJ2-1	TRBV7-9	CASRTHGTRSSQFF	TGTGCCAGCAGAACTCATGGGACTAGATCAAGCCAGTTCTTC
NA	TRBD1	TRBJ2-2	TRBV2	CASSDTGGTNTGELFF	TGTGCCAGCAGTGACACAGGGGGAACGAACACCGGGGAGCTGTTTTTT
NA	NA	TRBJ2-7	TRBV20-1	CSASSSYEQYF	TGCAGTGCTAGTAGCTCCTACGAGCAGTACTTC
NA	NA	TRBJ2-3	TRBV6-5	CASSYAGTDTQYF	TGTGCCAGCAGTTATGCAGGCACAGATACGCAGTATTTT
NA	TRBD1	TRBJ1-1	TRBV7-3	CASSSRPGTGEAFF	TGTGCCAGCAGCTCCCGTCCCGGGACAGGTGAAGCTTTCTTT
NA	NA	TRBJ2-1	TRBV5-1	CASNKGNSYNEQFF	TGCGCCAGCAACAAGGGGAACTCCTACAATGAGCAGTTCTTC
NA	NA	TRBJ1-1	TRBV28	CASSLGRIVTEAFF	TGTGCCAGCAGTTTAGGCAGGATTGTCACTGAAGCTTTCTTT
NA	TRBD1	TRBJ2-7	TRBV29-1	CSAWDRGHSYEQYF	TGCAGCGCCTGGGACAGGGGGCACTCCTACGAGCAGTACTTC
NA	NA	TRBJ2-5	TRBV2	CASSDRGTGGETQYF	TGTGCCAGCAGTGACAGGGGAACGGGGGGAGAGACCCAGTACTTC
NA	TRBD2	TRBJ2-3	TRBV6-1	CASVAGGPPDTQYF	TGTGCCAGCGTAGCGGGGGGGCCTCCGGATACGCAGTATTTT
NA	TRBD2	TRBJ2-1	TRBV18	CASSPPLGLDNEQFF	TGTGCCAGCTCACCACCCCTTGGACTAGATAATGAGCAGTTCTTC
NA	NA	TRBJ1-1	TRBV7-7	CASSLGPGAEAFF	TGTGCTAGCAGCTTAGGCCCGGGGGCTGAAGCTTTCTTT
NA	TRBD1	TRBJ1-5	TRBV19	CASRKGETRDRINQPQHF	TGTGCCAGTAGAAAAGGAGAGACCAGGGACAGGATCAATCAGCCCCAGCATTTT
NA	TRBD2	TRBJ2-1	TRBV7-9	CASSLVAGAGNEQFF	TGTGCCAGCAGCTTAGTTGCGGGAGCTGGCAATGAGCAGTTCTTC